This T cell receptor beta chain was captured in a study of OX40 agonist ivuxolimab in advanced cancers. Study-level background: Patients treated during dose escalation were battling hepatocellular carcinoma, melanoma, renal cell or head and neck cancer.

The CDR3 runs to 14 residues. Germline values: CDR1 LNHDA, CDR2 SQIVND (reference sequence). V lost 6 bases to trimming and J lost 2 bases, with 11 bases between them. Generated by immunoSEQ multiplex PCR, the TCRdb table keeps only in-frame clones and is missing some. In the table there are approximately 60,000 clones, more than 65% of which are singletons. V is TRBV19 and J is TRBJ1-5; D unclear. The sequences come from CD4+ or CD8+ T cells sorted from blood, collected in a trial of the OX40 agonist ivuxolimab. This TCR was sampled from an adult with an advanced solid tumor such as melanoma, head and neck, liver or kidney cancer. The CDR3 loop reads CASRLGQRNQPQHF. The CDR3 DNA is TGTGCCAGTAGGCTCGGGCAGCGCAATCAGCCCCAGCATTTT.